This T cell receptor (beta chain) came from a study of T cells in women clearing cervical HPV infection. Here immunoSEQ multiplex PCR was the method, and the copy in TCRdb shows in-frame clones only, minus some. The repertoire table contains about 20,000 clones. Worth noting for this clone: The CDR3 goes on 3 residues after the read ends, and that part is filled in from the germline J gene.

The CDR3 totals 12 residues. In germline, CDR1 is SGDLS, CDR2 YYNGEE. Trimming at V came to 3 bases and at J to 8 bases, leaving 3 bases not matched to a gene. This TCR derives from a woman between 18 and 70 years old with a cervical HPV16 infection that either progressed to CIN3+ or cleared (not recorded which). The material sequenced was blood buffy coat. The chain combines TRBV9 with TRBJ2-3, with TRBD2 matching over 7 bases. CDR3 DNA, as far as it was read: TGTGCCAGCAGCGCCGGGACTACTACG. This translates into CASSAGTTT. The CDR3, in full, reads CASSAGTTTQYF. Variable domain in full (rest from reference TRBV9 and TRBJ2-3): DSGVTQTPKHLITATGQRVTLRCSPRSGDLSVYWYQQSLDQGLQFLIQYYNGEERAKGNILERFSAQQFPDLHSELNLSSLELGDSALYFCASSAGTTTQYFGPGTRLTVL.